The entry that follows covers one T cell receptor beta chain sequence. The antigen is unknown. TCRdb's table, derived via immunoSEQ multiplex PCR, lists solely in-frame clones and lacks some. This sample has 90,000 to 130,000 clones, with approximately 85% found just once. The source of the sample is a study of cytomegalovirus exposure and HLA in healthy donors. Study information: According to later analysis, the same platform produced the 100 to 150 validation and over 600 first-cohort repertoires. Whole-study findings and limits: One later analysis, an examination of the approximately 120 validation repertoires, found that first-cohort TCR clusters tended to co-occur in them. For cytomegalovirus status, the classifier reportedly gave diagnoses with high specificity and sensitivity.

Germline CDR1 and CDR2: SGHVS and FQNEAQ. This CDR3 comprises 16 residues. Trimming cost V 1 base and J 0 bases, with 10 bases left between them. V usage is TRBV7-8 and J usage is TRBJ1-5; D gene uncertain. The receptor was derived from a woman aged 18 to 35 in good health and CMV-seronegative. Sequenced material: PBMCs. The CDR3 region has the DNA TGTGCCAGCAGCTTAGACCACTCCTATAGCAATCAGCCCCAGCATTTT. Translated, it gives CASSLDHSYSNQPQHF.